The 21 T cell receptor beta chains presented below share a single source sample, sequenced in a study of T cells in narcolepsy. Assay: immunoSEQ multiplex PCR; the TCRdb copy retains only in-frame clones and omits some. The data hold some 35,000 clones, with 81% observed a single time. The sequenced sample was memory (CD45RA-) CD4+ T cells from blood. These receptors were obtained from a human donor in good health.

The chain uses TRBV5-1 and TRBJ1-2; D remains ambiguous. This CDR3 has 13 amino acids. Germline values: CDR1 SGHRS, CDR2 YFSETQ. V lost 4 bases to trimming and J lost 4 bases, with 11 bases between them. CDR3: CASSPDRSYGYTF. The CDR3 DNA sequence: TGCGCCAGCAGCCCAGACCGCTCCTATGGCTACACCTTC.

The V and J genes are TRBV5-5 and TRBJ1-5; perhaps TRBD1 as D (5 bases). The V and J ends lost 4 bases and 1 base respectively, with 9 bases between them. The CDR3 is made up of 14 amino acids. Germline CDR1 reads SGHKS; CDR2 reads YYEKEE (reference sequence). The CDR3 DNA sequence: TGTGCCAGCAGCGTGGGGGGAAGCAATCAGCCCCAGCATTTT. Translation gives CASSVGGSNQPQHF.

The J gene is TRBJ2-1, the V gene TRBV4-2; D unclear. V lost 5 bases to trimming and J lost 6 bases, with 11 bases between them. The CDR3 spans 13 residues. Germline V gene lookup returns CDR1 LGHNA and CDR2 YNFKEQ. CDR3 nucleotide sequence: TGTGCCAGCAGCGATCCGCCCGCCAATGAGCAGTTCTTC. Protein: CASSDPPANEQFF.

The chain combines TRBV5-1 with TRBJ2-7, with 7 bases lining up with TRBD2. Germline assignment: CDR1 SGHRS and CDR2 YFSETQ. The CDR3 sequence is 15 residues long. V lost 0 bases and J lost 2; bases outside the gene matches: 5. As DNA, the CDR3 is TGCGCCAGCAGCTTGGCGGCTAGCGGAGCCTACGAGCAGTACTTC. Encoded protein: CASSLAASGAYEQYF.

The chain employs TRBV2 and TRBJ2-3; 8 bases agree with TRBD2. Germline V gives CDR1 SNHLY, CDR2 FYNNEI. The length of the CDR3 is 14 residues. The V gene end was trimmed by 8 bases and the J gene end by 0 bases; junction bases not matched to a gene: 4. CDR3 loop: CASERGISTDTQYF. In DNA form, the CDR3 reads TGTGCCAGCGAGCGGGGGATTAGCACAGATACGCAGTATTTT.

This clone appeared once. As DNA, the CDR3 is TGTGCCAGCAGCGTAGGCGGGGCCGGGACAGCCGTCGGGGAGACCCAGTACTTC. This encodes CASSVGGAGTAVGETQYF. The chain is built from TRBV9 and TRBJ2-5, with D possibly matching TRBD1 (7 bases). CDR1 is SGDLS, CDR2 YYNGEE, per germline. The V and J ends lost 0 bases and 5 bases respectively, with 23 bases between them. The CDR3 spans 18 residues.

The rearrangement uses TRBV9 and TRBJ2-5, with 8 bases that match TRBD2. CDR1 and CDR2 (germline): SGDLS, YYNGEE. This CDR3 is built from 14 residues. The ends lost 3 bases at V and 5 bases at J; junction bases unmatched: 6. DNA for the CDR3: TGTGCCAGCAGCGCCGCGGGAGGCAGGGAGACCCAGTACTTC. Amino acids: CASSAAGGRETQYF.

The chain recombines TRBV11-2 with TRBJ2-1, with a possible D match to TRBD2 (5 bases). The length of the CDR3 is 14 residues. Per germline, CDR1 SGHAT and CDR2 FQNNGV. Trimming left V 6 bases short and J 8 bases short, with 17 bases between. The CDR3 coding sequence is TGTGCCAGCAGGATCACCGGGGTAGGCGATGAGCAGTTCTTC. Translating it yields CASRITGVGDEQFF.

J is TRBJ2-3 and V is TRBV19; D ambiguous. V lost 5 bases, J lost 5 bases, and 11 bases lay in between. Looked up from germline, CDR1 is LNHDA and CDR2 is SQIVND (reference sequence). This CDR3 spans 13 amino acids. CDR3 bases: TGTGCCAGTAGTCTCGGCGTTGAAGATACGCAGTATTTT. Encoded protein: CASSLGVEDTQYF.

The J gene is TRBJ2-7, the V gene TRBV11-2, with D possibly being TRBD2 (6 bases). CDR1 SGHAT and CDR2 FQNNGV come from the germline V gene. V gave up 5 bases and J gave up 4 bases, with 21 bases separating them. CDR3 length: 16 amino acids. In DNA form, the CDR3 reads TGTGCCAGCAGCCCCCTTTCGAGCGGAGGGGCATACGAGCAGTACTTC. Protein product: CASSPLSSGGAYEQYF.

The CDR3 loop is CAISGFSEEGRQPQHF. The CDR3 DNA follows: TGTGCCATCAGTGGGTTTTCCGAAGAGGGCCGTCAGCCCCAGCATTTT. This rearrangement joins TRBV10-3 to TRBJ1-5; no firm D call. CDR1 is ENHRY and CDR2 is SYGVKD in the germline V gene. The CDR3 runs to 16 residues. V was shortened by 4 bases and J by 6 bases, with 19 bases between the two germline ends.

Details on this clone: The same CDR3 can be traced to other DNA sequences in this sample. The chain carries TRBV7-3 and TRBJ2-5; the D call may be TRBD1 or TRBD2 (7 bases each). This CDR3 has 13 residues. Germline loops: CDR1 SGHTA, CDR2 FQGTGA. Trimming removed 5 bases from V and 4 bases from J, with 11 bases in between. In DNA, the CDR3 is TGTGCCAGCAGCCTCAGGGGGGGAGAGACCCAGTACTTC. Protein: CASSLRGGETQYF.

The CDR3 DNA is TGTGCCAGTAGTATAGTCATCGGGGCCGTAAACGAGCAGTACTTC. Its translation: CASSIVIGAVNEQYF. The J gene is TRBJ2-7, the V gene TRBV19; D tentatively fits TRBD1 or TRBD2 (5 bases each). Germline V lookup: CDR1 LNHDA, CDR2 SQIVND (reference sequence). The V and J ends lost 1 base and 5 bases respectively, with 15 bases between them. The CDR3 is made up of 15 amino acids.

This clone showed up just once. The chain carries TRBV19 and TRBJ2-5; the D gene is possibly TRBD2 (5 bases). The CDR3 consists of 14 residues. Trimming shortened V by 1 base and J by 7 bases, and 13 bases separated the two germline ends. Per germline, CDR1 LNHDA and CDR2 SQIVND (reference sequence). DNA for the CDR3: TGTGCCAGTAGTATAGTGGGCAGTGAGGGGACCCAGTACTTC. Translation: CASSIVGSEGTQYF.

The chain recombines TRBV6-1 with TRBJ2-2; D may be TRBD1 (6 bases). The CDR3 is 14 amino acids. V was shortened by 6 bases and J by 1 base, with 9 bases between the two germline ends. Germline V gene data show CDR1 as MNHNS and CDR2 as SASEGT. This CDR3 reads CASSQTGNTGELFF. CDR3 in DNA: TGTGCCAGCAGCCAGACAGGGAACACCGGGGAGCTGTTTTTT.

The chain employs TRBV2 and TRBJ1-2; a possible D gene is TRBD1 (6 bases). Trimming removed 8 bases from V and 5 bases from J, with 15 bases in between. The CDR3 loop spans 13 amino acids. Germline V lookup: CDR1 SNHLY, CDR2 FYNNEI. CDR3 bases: TGTGCCAGCGGAGTTATCCAGGGGTATGGCTACACCTTC. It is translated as CASGVIQGYGYTF.

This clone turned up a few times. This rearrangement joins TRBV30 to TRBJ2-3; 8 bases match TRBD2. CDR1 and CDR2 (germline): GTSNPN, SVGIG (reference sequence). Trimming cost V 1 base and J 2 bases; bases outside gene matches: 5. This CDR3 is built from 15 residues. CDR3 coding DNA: TGTGCCTGGAGTGGGCCAGCGGGGGTCACAGATACGCAGTATTTT. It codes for CAWSGPAGVTDTQYF.

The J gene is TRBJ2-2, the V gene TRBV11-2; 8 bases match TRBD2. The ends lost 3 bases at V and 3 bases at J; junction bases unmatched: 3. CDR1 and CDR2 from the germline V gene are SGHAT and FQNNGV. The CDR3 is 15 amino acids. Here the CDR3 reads CASSFREGHTGELFF. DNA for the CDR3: TGTGCCAGCAGCTTCCGGGAGGGACACACCGGGGAGCTGTTTTTT.

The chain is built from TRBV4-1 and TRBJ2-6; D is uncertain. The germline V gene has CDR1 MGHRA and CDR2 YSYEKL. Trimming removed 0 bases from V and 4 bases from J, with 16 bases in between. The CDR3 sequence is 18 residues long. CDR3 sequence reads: CASSQENSLRVGANVLTF. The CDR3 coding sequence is TGCGCCAGCAGCCAAGAAAACAGCCTCAGAGTAGGGGCCAACGTCCTGACTTTC.

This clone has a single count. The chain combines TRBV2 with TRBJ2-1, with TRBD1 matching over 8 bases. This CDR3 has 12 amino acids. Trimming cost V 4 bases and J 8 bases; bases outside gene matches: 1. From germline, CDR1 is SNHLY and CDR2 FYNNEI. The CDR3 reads CASSGTGYEQFF. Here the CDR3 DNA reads TGTGCCAGCAGTGGGACAGGGTATGAGCAGTTCTTC.

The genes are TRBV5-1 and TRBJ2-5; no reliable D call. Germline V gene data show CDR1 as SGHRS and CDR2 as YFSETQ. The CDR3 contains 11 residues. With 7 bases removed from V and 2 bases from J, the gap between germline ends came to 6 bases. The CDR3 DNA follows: TGCGCCAGCGGGGAACAAGAGACCCAGTACTTC. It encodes CASGEQETQYF.